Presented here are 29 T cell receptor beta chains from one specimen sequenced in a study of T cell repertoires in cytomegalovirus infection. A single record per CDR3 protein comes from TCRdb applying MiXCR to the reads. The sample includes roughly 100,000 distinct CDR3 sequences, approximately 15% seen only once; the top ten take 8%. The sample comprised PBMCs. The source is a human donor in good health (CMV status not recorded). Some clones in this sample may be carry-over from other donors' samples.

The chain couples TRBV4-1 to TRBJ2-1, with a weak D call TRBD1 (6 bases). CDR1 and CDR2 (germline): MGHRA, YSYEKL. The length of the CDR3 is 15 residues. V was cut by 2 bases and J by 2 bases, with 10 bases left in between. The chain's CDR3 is CASSQNGQPYNEQFF. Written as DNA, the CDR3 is TGCGCCAGCAGCCAAAATGGACAGCCCTACAATGAGCAGTTCTTC.

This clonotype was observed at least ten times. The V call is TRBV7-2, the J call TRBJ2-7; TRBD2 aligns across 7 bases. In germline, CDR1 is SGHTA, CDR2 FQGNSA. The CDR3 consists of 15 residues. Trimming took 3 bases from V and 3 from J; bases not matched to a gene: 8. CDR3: CASSLGGDHGYEQYF. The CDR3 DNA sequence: TGTGCCAGCAGCTTGGGAGGGGATCATGGCTACGAGCAGTACTTC. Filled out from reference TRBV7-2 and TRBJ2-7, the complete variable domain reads GAGVSQSPSNKVTEKGKDVELRCDPISGHTALYWYRQSLGQGLEFLIYFQGNSAPDKSGLPSDRFSAERTGGSVSTLTIQRTQQEDSAVYLCASSLGGDHGYEQYFGPGTRLTVT.

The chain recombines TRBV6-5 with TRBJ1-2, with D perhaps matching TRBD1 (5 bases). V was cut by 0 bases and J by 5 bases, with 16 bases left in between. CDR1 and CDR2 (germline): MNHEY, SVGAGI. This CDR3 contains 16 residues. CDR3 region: CASSYSMYGRGYGYTF. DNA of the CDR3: TGTGCCAGCAGTTACTCGATGTACGGGAGGGGATATGGCTACACCTTC.

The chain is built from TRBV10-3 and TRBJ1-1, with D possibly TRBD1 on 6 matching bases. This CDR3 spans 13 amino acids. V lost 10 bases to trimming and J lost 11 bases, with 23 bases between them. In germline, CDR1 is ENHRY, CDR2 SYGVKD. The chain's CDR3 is CATSGDRVASAFF. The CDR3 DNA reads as TGTGCCACCTCAGGGGATAGAGTTGCATCCGCTTTCTTT.

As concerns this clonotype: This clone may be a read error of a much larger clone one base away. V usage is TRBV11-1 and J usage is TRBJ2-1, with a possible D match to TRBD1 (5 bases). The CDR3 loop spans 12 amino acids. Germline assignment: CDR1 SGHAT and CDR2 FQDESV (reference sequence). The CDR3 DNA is TGTGCCAGCAGAGCGTGGGGCAATGAGCATTTCTTC. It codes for CASRAWGNEHFF.

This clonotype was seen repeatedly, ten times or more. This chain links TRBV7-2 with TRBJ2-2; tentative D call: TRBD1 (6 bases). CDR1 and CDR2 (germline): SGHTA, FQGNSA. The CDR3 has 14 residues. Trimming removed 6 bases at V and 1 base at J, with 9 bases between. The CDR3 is CASSLDRNTGELFF. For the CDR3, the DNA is TGTGCCAGCAGTTTGGACAGGAACACCGGGGAGCTGTTTTTT.

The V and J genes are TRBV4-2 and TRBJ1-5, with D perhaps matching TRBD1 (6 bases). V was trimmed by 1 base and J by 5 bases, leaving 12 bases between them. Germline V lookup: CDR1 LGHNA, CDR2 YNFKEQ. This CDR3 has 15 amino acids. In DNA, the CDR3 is TGTGCCAGCAGCCAAGGAGACAGGATAGATCAGCCCCAGCATTTT. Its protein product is CASSQGDRIDQPQHF.

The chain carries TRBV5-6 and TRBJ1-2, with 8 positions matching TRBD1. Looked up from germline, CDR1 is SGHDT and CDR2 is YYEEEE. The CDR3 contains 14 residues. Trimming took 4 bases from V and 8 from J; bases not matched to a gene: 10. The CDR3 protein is CASSEKQGERGYTF. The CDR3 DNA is TGTGCCAGCAGCGAGAAACAGGGGGAAAGGGGCTACACCTTC.

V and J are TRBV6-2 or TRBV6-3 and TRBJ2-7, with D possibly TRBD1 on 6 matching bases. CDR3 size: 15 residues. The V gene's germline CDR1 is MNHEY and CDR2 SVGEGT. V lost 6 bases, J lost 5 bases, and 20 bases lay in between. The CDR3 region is CASRRGQPGGHEQYF. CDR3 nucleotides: TGTGCCAGCAGGAGAGGACAGCCTGGAGGCCACGAGCAGTACTTC.

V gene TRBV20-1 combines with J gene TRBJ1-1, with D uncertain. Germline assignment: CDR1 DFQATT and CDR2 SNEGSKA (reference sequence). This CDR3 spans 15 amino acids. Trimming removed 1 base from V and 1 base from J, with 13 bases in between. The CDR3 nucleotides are TGCAGTGCTAGAGTAAGAAAAGGGCCGAACACTGAAGCTTTCTTT. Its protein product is CSARVRKGPNTEAFF.

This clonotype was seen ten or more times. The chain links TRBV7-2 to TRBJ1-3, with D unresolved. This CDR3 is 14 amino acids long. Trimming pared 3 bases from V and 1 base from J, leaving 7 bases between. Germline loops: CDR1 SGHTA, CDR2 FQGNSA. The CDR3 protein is CASSLGVSGNTIYF. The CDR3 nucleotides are TGTGCCAGCAGCTTGGGTGTTTCTGGAAACACCATATATTTT.

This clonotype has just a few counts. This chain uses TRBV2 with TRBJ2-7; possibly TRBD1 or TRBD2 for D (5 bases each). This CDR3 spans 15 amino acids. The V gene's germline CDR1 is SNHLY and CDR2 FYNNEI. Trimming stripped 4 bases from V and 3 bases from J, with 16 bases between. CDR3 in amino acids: CASSGGSPDIYEQYF. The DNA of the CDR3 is TGTGCCAGCAGTGGGGGGTCCCCTGATATCTACGAGCAGTACTTC.

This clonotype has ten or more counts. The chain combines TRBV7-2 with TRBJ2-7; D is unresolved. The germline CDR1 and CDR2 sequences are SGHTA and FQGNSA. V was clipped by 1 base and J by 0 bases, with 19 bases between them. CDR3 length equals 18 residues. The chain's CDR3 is CASSLEAQAISSSYEQYF. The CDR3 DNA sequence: TGTGCCAGCAGCTTAGAAGCGCAGGCCATATCGAGCTCCTACGAGCAGTACTTC.

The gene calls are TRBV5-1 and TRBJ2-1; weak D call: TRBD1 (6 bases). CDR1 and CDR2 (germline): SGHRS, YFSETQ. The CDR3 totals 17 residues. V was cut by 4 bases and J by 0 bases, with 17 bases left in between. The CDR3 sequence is CASSTTSRGSSYNEQFF. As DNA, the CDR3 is TGCGCCAGCAGCACCACCTCCAGGGGTAGCTCCTACAATGAGCAGTTCTTC.

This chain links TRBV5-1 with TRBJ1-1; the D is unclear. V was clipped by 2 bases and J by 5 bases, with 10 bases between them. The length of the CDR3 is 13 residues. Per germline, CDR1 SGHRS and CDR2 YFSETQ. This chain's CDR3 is CASSFDLGTEAFF. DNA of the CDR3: TGCGCCAGCAGCTTCGATTTGGGAACTGAAGCTTTCTTT.

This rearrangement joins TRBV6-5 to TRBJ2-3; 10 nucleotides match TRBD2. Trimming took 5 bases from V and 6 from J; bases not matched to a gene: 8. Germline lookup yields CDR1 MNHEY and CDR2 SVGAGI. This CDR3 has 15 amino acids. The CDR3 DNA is TGTGCCAGCAGTCAGCGGGGGGGCTTCTCGGATACGCAGTATTTT. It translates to CASSQRGGFSDTQYF.

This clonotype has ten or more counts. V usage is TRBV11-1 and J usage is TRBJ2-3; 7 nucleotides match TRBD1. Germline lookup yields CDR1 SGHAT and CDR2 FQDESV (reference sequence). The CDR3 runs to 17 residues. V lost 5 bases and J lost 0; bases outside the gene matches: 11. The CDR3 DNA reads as TGTGCCAGCAGCCGCCGAGGGACAGAGACTAGCACAGATACGCAGTATTTT. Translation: CASSRRGTETSTDTQYF.

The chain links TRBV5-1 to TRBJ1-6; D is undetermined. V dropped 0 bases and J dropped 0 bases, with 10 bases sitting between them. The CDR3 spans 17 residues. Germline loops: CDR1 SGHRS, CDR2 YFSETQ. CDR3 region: CASSLDTSFSYNSPLHF. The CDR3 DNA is TGCGCCAGCAGCTTGGACACTTCGTTCTCCTATAATTCACCCCTCCACTTT. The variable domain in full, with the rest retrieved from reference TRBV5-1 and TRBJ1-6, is KAGVTQTPRYLIKTRGQQVTLSCSPISGHRSVSWYQQTPGQGLQFLFEYFSETQRNKGNFPGRFSGRQFSNSRSEMNVSTLELGDSALYLCASSLDTSFSYNSPLHFGNGTRLTVT.

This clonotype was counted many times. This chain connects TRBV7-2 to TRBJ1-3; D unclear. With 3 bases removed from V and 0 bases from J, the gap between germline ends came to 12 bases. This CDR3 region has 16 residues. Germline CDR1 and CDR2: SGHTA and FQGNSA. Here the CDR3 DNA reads TGTGCCAGCAGCTTCCGTCGGGATGGCTCTGGAAACACCATATATTTT. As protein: CASSFRRDGSGNTIYF.

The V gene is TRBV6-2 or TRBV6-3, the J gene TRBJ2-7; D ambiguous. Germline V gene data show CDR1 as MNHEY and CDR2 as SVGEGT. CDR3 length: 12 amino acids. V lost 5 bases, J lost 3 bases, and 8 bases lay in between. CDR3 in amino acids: CASSPNLYEQYF. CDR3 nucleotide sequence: TGTGCCAGCAGTCCCAACCTCTACGAGCAGTACTTC.

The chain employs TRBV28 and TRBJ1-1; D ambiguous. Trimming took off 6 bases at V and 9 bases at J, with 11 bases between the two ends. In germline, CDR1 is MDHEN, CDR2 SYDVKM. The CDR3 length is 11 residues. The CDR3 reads CASSQGLKAFF. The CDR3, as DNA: TGTGCCAGCAGCCAAGGGCTTAAAGCTTTCTTT.

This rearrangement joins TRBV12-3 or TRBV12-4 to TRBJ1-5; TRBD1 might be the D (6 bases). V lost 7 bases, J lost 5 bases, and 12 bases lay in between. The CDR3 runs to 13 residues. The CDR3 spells CASTWTVDQPQHF. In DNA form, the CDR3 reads TGTGCCAGCACCTGGACAGTTGATCAGCCCCAGCATTTT.

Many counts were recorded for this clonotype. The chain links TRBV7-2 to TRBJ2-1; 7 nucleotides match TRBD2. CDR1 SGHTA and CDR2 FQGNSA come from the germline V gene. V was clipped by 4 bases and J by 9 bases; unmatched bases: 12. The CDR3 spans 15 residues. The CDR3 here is CASSSPTSKGPEQFF. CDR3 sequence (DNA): TGTGCCAGCAGCTCTCCGACTAGCAAGGGTCCTGAGCAGTTCTTC. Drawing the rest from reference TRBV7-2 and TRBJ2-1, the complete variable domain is GAGVSQSPSNKVTEKGKDVELRCDPISGHTALYWYRQSLGQGLEFLIYFQGNSAPDKSGLPSDRFSAERTGGSVSTLTIQRTQQEDSAVYLCASSSPTSKGPEQFFGPGTRLTVL.

The CDR3 sequence: CASSFDIVGSPLHF. CDR3 bases: TGTGCCAGCAGTTTTGACATTGTAGGATCACCCCTCCACTTT. The chain is built from TRBV6-5 and TRBJ1-6; no clear D. The V gene's germline CDR1 is MNHEY and CDR2 SVGAGI. The V and J ends lost 4 bases and 10 bases respectively, with 14 bases between them. This CDR3 spans 14 amino acids.

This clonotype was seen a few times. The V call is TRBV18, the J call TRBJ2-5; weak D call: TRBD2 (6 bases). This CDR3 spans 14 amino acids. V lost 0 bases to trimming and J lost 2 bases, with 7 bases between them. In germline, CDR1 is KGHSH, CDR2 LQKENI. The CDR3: CASSPPAGQETQYF. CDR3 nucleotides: TGTGCCAGCTCACCACCTGCGGGACAAGAGACCCAGTACTTC.

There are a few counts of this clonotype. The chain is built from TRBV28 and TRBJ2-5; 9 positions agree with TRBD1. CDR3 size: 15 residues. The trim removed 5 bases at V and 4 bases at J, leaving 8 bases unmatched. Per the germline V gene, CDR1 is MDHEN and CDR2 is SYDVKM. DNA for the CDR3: TGTGCCAGCAGTGCCGGGACAGGGATTAGAGAGACCCAGTACTTC. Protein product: CASSAGTGIRETQYF.

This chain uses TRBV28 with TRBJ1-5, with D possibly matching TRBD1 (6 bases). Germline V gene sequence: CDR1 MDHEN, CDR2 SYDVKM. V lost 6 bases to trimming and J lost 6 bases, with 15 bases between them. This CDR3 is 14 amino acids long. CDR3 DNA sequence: TGTGCCAGCAGCCAGAACGGGGGGCTTCAGCCCCAGCATTTT. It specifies CASSQNGGLQPQHF.

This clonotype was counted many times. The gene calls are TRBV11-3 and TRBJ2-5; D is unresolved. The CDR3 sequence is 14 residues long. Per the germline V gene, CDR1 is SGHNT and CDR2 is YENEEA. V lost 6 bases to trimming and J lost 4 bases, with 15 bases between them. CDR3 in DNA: TGTGCCAGCAGAGACACCAGCCTGGGAGAGACCCAGTACTTC. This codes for CASRDTSLGETQYF.

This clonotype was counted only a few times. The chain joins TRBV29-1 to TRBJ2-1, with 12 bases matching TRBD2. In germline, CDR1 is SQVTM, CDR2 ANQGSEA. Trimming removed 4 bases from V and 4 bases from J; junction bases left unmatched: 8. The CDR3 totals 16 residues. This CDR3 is CSVVPFLAGGYNEQFF. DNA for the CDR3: TGCAGCGTTGTACCCTTCCTAGCGGGGGGGTACAATGAGCAGTTCTTC.